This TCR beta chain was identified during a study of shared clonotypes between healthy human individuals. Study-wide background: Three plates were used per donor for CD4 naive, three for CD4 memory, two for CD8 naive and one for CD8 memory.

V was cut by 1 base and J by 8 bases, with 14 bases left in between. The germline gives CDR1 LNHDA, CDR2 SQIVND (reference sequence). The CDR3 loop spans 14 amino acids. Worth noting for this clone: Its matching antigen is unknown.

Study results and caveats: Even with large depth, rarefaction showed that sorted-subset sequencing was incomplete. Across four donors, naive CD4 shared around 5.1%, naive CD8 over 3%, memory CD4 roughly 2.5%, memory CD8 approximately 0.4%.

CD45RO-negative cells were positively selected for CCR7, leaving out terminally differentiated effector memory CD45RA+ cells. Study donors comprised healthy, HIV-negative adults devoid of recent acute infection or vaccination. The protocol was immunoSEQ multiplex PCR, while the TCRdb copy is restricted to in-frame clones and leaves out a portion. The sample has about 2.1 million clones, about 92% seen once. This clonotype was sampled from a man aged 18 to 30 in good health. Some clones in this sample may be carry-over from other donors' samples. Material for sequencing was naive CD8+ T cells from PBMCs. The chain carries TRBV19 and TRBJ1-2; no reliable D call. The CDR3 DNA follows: TGTGCCAGTAGTATAGGCGAGGGCCTCCGAGGCTACACCTTC. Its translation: CASSIGEGLRGYTF. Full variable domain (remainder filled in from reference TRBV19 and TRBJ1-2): DGGITQSPKYLFRKEGQNVTLSCEQNLNHDAMYWYRQDPGQGLRLIYYSQIVNDFQKGDIAEGYSVSREKKESFPLTVTSAQKNPTAFYLCASSIGEGLRGYTFGSGTRLTVV.